The clone carrying this TCR beta chain was counted between two and nine times. The germline CDR1 and CDR2 sequences are MGHRA and YSYEKL. The V end lost 4 bases, the J end lost 6 bases, and 10 bases lay between the germline ends. The CDR3 is 13 residues long. The data belong to a study of T-cell reconstitution after alpha-beta-depleted transplantation in children. The TCRbeta library was prepared with unique molecular identifiers. TCRdb recomputed calls from the PCR reads with MiXCR, one row per CDR3 protein. This table holds some 830,000 distinct CDR3 sequences, about 15% found once. Source: PBMCs, mostly from graft donor cells, taken 360 days after TCRalphabeta/CD19-depleted stem cell transplant. This TCR came from a male patient between 5 and 17 years old who had a stem cell transplant for acute lymphoblastic leukemia, so the T cells may come from the graft donor. V and J are TRBV4-1 and TRBJ2-1; D gene unclear. The CDR3 loop is CASSLRLINEQFF. In nucleotides, the CDR3 is TGCGCCAGCAGCCTTCGACTTATCAATGAGCAGTTCTTC.